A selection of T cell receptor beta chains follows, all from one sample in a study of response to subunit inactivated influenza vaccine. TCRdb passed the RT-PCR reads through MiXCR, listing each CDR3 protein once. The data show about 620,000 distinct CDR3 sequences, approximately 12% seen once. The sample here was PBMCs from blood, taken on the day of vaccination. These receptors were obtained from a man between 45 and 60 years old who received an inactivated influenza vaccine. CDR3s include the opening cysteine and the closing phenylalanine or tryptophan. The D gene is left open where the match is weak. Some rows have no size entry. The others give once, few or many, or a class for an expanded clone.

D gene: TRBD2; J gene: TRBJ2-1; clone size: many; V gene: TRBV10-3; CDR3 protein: CAISEAGLAGAKSGNEQFF; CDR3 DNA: TGTGCCATCAGTGAGGCGGGACTAGCGGGAGCAAAATCAGGGAATGAGCAGTTCTTC
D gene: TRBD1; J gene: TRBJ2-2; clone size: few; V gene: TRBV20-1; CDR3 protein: CSARPLRQGNTGELFF; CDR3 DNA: TGCAGTGCCAGACCCCTTCGACAGGGGAACACCGGGGAGCTGTTTTTT
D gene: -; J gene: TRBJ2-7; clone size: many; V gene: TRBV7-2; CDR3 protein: CASSLGSRGYEQYF; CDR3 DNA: TGTGCCAGCAGCTTAGGCAGCAGGGGTTACGAGCAGTACTTC
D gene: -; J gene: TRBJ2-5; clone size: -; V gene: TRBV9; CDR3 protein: CASSVGEGGQETQYF; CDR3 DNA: TGTGCCAGCAGCGTTGGGGAGGGGGGGCAAGAGACCCAGTACTTC
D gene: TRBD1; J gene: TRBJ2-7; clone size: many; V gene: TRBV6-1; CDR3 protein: CASSPRQGLYEQYF; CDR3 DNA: TGTGCCAGCAGTCCAAGACAGGGGCTCTACGAGCAGTACTTC
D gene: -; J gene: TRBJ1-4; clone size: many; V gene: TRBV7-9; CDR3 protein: CASSLVLQGEVFF; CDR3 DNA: TGTGCCAGCAGCTTAGTGCTCCAGGGAGAAGTGTTTTTT
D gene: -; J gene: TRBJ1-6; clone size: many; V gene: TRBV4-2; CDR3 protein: CASSQEAGTSYNSPLHF; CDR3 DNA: TGTGCCAGCAGCCAAGAGGCCGGGACATCCTATAATTCACCCCTCCACTTT
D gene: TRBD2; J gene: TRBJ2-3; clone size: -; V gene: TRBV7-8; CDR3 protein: CASSLGYLAGATDTQYF; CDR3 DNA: TGTGCCAGCAGCTTAGGGTACCTAGCGGGAGCCACAGATACGCAGTATTTT
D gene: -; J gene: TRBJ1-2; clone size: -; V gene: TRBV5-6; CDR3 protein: CASRPDWGRNYGYTF; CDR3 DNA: TGTGCCAGCAGACCAGATTGGGGTCGAAACTATGGCTACACCTTC
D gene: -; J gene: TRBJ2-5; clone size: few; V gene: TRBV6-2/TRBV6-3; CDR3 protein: CASSYEYQETQYF; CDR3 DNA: TGTGCCAGCAGTTACGAGTACCAAGAGACCCAGTACTTC
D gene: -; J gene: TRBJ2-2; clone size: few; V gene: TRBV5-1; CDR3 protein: CASSLYPIGLNTGELFF; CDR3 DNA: TGCGCCAGCAGCTTGTACCCGATCGGGTTAAACACCGGGGAGCTGTTTTTT
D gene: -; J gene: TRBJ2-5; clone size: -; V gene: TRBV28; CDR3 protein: CASNPPAAFPSQETQYF; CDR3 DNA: TGTGCCAGCAACCCCCCCGCAGCATTCCCATCTCAAGAGACCCAGTACTTC
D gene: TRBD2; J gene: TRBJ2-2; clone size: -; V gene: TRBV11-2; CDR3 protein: CASSFQLAGGHFTGELFF; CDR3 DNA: TGTGCCAGCAGCTTTCAACTAGCGGGGGGCCATTTCACCGGGGAGCTGTTTTTT
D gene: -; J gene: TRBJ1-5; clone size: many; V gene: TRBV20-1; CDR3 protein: CSARDRWGAGNQPQHF; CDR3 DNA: TGCAGTGCTAGAGATCGATGGGGCGCAGGCAATCAGCCCCAGCATTTT
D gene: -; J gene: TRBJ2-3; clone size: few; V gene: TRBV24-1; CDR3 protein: CATSDPHTDTQYF; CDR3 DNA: TGTGCCACCAGTGATCCTCACACAGATACGCAGTATTTT
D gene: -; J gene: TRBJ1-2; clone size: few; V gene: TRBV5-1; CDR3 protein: CASSLSTGGGYGYTF; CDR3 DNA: TGCGCCAGCAGCTTAAGTACAGGCGGGGGCTATGGCTACACCTTC
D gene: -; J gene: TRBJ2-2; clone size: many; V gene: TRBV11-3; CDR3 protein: CASSSDGTGELFF; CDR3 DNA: TGTGCCAGCAGCTCGGACGGCACCGGGGAGCTGTTTTTT
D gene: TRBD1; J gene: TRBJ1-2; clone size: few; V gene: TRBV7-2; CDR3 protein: CASSFSGQGNGYTF; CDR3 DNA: TGTGCCAGCAGCTTTTCCGGACAGGGGAATGGCTACACCTTC
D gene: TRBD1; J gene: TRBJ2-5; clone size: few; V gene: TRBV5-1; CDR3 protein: CASSHGQEQETQYF; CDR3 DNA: TGCGCCAGCAGCCACGGACAGGAACAAGAGACCCAGTACTTC
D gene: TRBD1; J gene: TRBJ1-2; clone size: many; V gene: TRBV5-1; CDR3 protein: CASSLTLKNRGADGYTF; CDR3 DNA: TGCGCCAGCAGCTTGACCTTAAAAAACAGGGGGGCGGATGGCTACACCTTC
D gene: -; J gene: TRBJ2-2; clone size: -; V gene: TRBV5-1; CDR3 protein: CASSFRLSNTGELFF; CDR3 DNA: TGCGCCAGCAGCTTTCGACTATCGAACACCGGGGAGCTGTTTTTT
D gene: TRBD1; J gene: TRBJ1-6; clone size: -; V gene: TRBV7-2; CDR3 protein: CASSLATGGHSPLHF; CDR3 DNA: TGTGCCAGCAGCTTAGCTACAGGGGGCCACTCACCCCTCCACTTT
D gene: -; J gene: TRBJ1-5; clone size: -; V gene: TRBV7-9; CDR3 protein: CASSLAGRDEHF; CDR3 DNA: TGTGCCAGCAGCTTAGCGGGGCGGGACGAGCATTTT
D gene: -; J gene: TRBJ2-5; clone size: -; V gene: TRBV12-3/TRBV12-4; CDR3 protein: CASSSGPPRTQYF; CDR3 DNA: TGTGCCAGCAGTTCCGGGCCGCCGAGGACCCAGTACTTC
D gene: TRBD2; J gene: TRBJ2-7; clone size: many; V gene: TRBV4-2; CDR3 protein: CASSPTETSGEQYF; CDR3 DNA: TGTGCCAGCAGCCCCACGGAAACTAGCGGCGAGCAGTACTTC
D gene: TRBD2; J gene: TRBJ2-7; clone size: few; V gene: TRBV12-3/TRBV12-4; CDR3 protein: CASSSDGLAGEQYF; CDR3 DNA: TGTGCCAGCAGTTCCGATGGACTAGCGGGTGAGCAGTACTTC
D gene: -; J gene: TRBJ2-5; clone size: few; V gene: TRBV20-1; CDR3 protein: CSARPNLRRTQYF; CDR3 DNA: TGCAGTGCTAGGCCCAATCTCAGGCGGACCCAGTACTTC
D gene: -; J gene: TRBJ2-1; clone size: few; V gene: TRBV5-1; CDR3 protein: CASRLTGKNNEQFF; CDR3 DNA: TGCGCCAGCCGCCTGACAGGAAAAAACAATGAGCAGTTCTTC
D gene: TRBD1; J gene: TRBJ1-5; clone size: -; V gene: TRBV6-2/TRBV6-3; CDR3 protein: CASSYTRQGTQPQHF; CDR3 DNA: TGTGCCAGCAGTTACACTCGACAGGGAACTCAGCCCCAGCATTTT
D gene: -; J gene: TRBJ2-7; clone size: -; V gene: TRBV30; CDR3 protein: CAWSFASFEQYF; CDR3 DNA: TGTGCCTGGAGTTTCGCATCCTTCGAGCAGTACTTC
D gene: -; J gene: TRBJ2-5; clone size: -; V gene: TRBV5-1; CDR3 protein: CASSLGSGFQETQYF; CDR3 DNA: TGCGCCAGCAGCTTGGGGTCGGGGTTTCAAGAGACCCAGTACTTC
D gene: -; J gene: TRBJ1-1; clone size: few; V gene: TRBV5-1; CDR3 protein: CASSLELGGAFF; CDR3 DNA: TGCGCCAGCAGCTTGGAACTGGGGGGAGCTTTCTTT
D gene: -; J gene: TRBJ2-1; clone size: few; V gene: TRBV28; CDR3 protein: CASMSSTGPYNEQFF; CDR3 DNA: TGTGCCAGCATGTCCTCGACAGGCCCCTACAATGAGCAGTTCTTC
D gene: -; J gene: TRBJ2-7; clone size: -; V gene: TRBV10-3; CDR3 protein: CAISEWGENPYEQYF; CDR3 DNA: TGTGCCATCAGTGAGTGGGGGGAGAATCCCTACGAGCAGTACTTC
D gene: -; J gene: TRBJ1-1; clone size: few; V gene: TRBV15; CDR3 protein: CATSRHRDSTEAFF; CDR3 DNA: TGTGCCACCAGCAGACACAGGGATAGCACTGAAGCTTTCTTT
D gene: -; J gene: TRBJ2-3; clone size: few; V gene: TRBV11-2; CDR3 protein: CASSQNIDTQYF; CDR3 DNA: TGTGCCAGCAGCCAAAATATAGATACGCAGTATTTT
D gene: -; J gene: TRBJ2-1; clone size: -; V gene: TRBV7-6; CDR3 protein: CASRDGGAYSEQFF; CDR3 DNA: TGTGCCAGCAGGGATGGCGGGGCCTACAGTGAGCAGTTCTTC
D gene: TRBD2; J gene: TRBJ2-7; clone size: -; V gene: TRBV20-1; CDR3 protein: CSAGLAGGDYEQYF; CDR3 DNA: TGCAGTGCCGGACTAGCGGGAGGGGACTACGAGCAGTACTTC
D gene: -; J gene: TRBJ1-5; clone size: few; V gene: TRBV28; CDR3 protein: CASSLGGAGYQPQHF; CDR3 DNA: TGTGCCAGCAGTTTAGGGGGGGCCGGATATCAGCCCCAGCATTTT
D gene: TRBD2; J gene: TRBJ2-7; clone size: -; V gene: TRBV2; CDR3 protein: CASNDSGGPGEQYF; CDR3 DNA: TGTGCCAGCAATGATAGCGGGGGGCCGGGGGAGCAGTACTTC
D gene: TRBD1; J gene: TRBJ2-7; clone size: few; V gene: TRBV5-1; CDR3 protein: CASEEGQGAFDEQYF; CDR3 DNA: TGCGCCAGCGAGGAAGGGCAGGGGGCCTTCGACGAGCAGTACTTC
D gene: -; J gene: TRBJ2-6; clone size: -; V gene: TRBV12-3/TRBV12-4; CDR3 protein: CASSLGQNSGANVLTF; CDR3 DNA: TGTGCCAGCAGTTTAGGGCAGAACTCTGGGGCCAACGTCCTGACTTTC
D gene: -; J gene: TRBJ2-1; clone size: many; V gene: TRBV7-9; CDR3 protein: CASRRGNEQFF; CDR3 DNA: TGTGCCAGTCGCAGGGGCAATGAGCAGTTCTTC
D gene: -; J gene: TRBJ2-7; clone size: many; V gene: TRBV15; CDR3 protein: CATSRGRDEQYF; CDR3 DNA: TGTGCCACCAGCAGAGGCAGGGACGAGCAGTACTTC
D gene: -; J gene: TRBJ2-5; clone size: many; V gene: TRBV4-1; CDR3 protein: CASSQDRGLGGETQYF; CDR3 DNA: TGCGCCAGCAGCCAAGATCGTGGACTAGGGGGCGAGACCCAGTACTTC
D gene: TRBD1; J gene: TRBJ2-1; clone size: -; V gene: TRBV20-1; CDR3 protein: CSARNGQGYNNEQFF; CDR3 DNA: TGCAGTGCTAGAAACGGACAGGGATACAACAATGAGCAGTTCTTC
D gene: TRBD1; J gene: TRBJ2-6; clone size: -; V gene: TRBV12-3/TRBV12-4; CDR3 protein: CASRIRQGTSGANVLTF; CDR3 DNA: TGTGCCAGCAGAATACGACAGGGGACATCTGGGGCCAACGTCCTGACTTTC
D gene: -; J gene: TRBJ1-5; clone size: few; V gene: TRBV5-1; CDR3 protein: CASSLWGDSNQPQHF; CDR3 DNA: TGCGCCAGCAGCTTGTGGGGAGATAGCAATCAGCCCCAGCATTTT
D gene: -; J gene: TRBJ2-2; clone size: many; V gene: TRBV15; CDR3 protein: CATRTFAGELFF; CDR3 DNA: TGTGCCACCCGGACTTTCGCCGGGGAGCTGTTTTTT
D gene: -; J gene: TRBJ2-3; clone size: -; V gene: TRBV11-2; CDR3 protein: CASSLMGDRSSQYF; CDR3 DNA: TGTGCCAGCAGCTTAATGGGAGACAGGAGTTCGCAGTATTTT
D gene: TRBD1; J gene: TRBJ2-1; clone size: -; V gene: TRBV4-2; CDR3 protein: CASSQRPIRPGQGLWNEQFF; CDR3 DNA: TGTGCCAGCAGCCAACGACCAATTCGCCCGGGACAGGGTTTGTGGAATGAGCAGTTCTTC
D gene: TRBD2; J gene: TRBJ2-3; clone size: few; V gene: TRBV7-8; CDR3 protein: CASSFRLAGGRDTQYF; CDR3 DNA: TGTGCCAGCAGCTTCCGACTAGCGGGGGGGCGAGATACGCAGTATTTT
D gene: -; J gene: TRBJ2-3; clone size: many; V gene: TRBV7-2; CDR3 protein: CASSFGIETDTQYF; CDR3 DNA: TGTGCCAGCAGCTTTGGGATTGAGACAGATACGCAGTATTTT
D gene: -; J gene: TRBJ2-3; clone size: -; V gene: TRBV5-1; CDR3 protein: CASRRGPGGLTDTQYF; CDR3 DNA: TGCGCCAGCAGGAGGGGGCCGGGGGGACTCACAGATACGCAGTATTTT
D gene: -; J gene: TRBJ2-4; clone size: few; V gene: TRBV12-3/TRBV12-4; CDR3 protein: CASSLAHGAPAKNIQYF; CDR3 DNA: TGTGCCAGCAGTTTAGCGCACGGGGCGCCTGCCAAAAACATTCAGTACTTC
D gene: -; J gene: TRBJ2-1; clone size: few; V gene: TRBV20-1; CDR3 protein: CSARDLSEAHEQFF; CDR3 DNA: TGCAGTGCTAGAGATTTGTCAGAGGCACATGAGCAGTTCTTC
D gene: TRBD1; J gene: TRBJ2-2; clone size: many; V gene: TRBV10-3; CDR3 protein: CAISADRGPGTGELFF; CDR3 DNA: TGTGCCATCAGCGCCGACAGGGGGCCTGGCACCGGGGAGCTGTTTTTT